This T cell receptor (beta chain) was identified during a study of shared clonotypes between healthy human individuals. Study-level information: The donors, two women and three men, were aged 18 to 49. Study conclusions and caveats: Generation of non-shared clonotypes was less probable than generation of clonotypes shared by all four donors. Only blood underwent sampling, and tissue repertoires likely differ.

Data came from immunoSEQ multiplex PCR; TCRdb stores just in-frame clones and leaves some out. The sample has more than 400,000 clones, about 96% seen once; the top ten hold roughly 0.06%. Trimming cost V 2 bases and J 1 base, with 18 bases left between them. Germline V gives CDR1 LNHNV, CDR2 YYDKDF (reference sequence). This CDR3 is built from 17 residues. To note about this clone: As yet, its antigen is unknown.

The sequence came from a young woman in good health. The chain links TRBV15 to TRBJ2-7, with a tentative D call TRBD1 (5 bases). The sequenced sample consisted of naive CD4+ T cells sorted from blood. As to subset: CD45RA+ positively selected. The CDR3 spells CATSRHPYDSPSYEQYF. The DNA of the CDR3 is TGTGCCACCAGCAGACACCCCTACGACAGCCCGTCCTACGAGCAGTACTTC.